This is a list of T cell receptor beta chains from one sample in a study of shared clonotypes between healthy human individuals. The assay was immunoSEQ multiplex PCR, and TCRdb's table has in-frame clones only and misses some. The sample includes about 610,000 clones, roughly 95% of them seen just once. Input material: naive CD8+ T cells sorted from blood. These receptors were obtained from a woman in her 30s in good health. Each CDR3 is given with its conserved first and last residue. The order of the fields is V gene, clone size, CDR3 protein. Expanded clones get a size class; other rows say once, few or many, or leave the size out.

V: TRBV7-3; size: .; CDR3: CASSWGTGTEQFF
V: TRBV13; size: once; CDR3: CASSLLSTEAFF
V: TRBV27; size: .; CDR3: CASSPKPRLAANYEQYF
V: TRBV6-5; size: .; CDR3: CASSYSERGAGYTF
V: TRBV6-6; size: .; CDR3: CASSYSRPQPQHF
V: TRBV28; size: once; CDR3: CASSGGQGFVEQYF
V: TRBV6-5; size: .; CDR3: CASRNTGSGANVLTF
V: TRBV19; size: .; CDR3: CASSAYTDTQYF
V: TRBV19; size: once; CDR3: CASSIGLGNYEQYF
V: TRBV19; size: .; CDR3: CASSAGQGGYNEQFF
V: TRBV19; size: few; CDR3: CASSILQGNTEAFF
V: TRBV7-6; size: .; CDR3: CASSVGLADGDEQYF
V: TRBV6-1; size: once; CDR3: CASSEWGRSTEAFF
V: TRBV14; size: .; CDR3: CASSQEMYGRHTEAFF
V: TRBV2; size: .; CDR3: CASYDPFGLAANRAQGDTQYF
V: TRBV2; size: .; CDR3: CASRTSGRASETQYF
V: TRBV28; size: .; CDR3: CASSPGPVLGRGANVLTF
V: TRBV28; size: .; CDR3: CASSFRLAGDNEQFF
V: TRBV11-3; size: .; CDR3: CASSSALQPLNEQFF
V: TRBV19; size: .; CDR3: CASSIRLLGGYEQYF
V: TRBV2; size: .; CDR3: CASSDGSTEAFF
V: TRBV4-1; size: .; CDR3: CASSQVYTGTRLLEQYF
V: TRBV27; size: .; CDR3: CASRPSGQGSYEQYF
V: TRBV28; size: once; CDR3: CASSLEGGKETQYF
V: TRBV5-5; size: .; CDR3: CASSFSSLAGVYEQYF
V: TRBV4-2; size: .; CDR3: CASSQRGTSGRLNEQFF
V: TRBV7-6; size: .; CDR3: CASSLLKGQPQHF
V: TRBV7-9; size: .; CDR3: CASSPGHSNYGYTF
V: TRBV11-2; size: .; CDR3: CASSRDSLRSGNTIYF
V: TRBV28; size: .; CDR3: CASSPNPEKEQFF
V: TRBV13; size: .; CDR3: CASSVGPGGFYEQYF
V: TRBV27; size: .; CDR3: CASSARQGLGETQYF